The rows below give T cell receptor beta chains drawn from one sample of a study of T-cell memory formation after mild COVID-19. From the 5' RACE reads, TCRdb called clonotypes with MiXCR, one entry per CDR3 protein. The profile shows roughly 100,000 distinct CDR3 sequences, 9.5% to 15% of them singletons. Sequenced sample: PBMCs or a T cell subset sorted from them (not recorded which). Receptor source: an adult woman who had mild COVID-19 (a few samples of this study predate the infection). Cell type and time point are not known. Both conserved end residues are part of each CDR3. The D gene is left open where the match is weak. Part of the rows lack a size; the others show once, few, many or a class for expanded clones.

J: TRBJ2-1
size: few
D: -
V: TRBV21-1
DNA: TGTGCCAGCAGCTCTAGCGGGAGGGGGGTACACAATGAGCAGTTCTTC
CDR3: CASSSSGRGVHNEQFF

J: TRBJ2-3
size: -
D: TRBD2
V: TRBV12-3/TRBV12-4
DNA: TGTGCCAGCAGTTTTGGTTCCCGACTAGCGGGGGCCACAGATACGCAGTATTTT
CDR3: CASSFGSRLAGATDTQYF

J: TRBJ2-3
size: -
D: -
V: TRBV13
DNA: TGTGCCAGCAGCTCATCCGGAACCGAGGGTACAGATACGCAGTATTTT
CDR3: CASSSSGTEGTDTQYF

J: TRBJ1-2
size: few
D: -
V: TRBV12-3/TRBV12-4
DNA: TGTGCCAGCAGTCTCGGACGGGTTTATGGCTACACCTTC
CDR3: CASSLGRVYGYTF

J: TRBJ2-7
size: few
D: TRBD1
V: TRBV18
DNA: TGTGCCAGCTCATCCCCGGACAGGGCCCCCTTCGAGCAGTACTTC
CDR3: CASSSPDRAPFEQYF

J: TRBJ2-7
size: few
D: TRBD1
V: TRBV12-3/TRBV12-4
DNA: TGTGCCAGCAGTCCAGGCCAGGGACAGCCTGGCGAGCAGTACTTC
CDR3: CASSPGQGQPGEQYF

J: TRBJ2-1
size: -
D: TRBD2
V: TRBV10-3
DNA: TGTGCCGTCGGGACTAGCGGGGGGGCAGGGGAGCAGTTCTTC
CDR3: CAVGTSGGAGEQFF

J: TRBJ2-1
size: few
D: TRBD2
V: TRBV7-6
DNA: TGTGCCAGCAGCTTAGCTCAGGGACTAGCGGTTGTGGATGAGCAGTTCTTC
CDR3: CASSLAQGLAVVDEQFF

J: TRBJ2-7
size: -
D: -
V: TRBV7-9
DNA: TGTGCCAGCAGTTATCCACCGGCCTCGGCCGCATACGAGCAGTACTTC
CDR3: CASSYPPASAAYEQYF

J: TRBJ2-5
size: -
D: TRBD1
V: TRBV29-1
DNA: TGCAGCGTTTGGGGGACAGACCAAGAGACCCAGTACTTC
CDR3: CSVWGTDQETQYF

J: TRBJ2-6
size: -
D: TRBD1
V: TRBV2
DNA: TGTGCCAGCAGTGGGTACAGGGGGCCTCGCGAGCCCGGGGCCAACGTCCTGACTTTC
CDR3: CASSGYRGPREPGANVLTF

J: TRBJ2-2
size: many
D: -
V: TRBV6-2/TRBV6-3
DNA: TGTGCCAGCAGTTACCCCCACAGTCCCCTGCCCACCGGGGAGCTGTTTTTT
CDR3: CASSYPHSPLPTGELFF

J: TRBJ2-3
size: -
D: TRBD2
V: TRBV11-2
DNA: TGTGCCAGCAGCTGGGACGGACTAGCGGGAGAAGCAGATACGCAGTATTTT
CDR3: CASSWDGLAGEADTQYF

J: TRBJ2-1
size: few
D: -
V: TRBV6-2/TRBV6-3
DNA: TGTGCCAGCAGCCACCCCCCAGACAATGAGCAGTTCTTC
CDR3: CASSHPPDNEQFF

J: TRBJ1-2
size: -
D: -
V: TRBV18
DNA: TGTGCCAGCTCACCACCTGGTACACCCTATGGCTACACCTTC
CDR3: CASSPPGTPYGYTF

J: TRBJ2-1
size: -
D: -
V: TRBV12-3/TRBV12-4
DNA: TGTGCCAGCAGTTTAGGGGTTCGACCCGCCAATGAGCAGTTCTTC
CDR3: CASSLGVRPANEQFF

J: TRBJ2-7
size: -
D: -
V: TRBV12-3/TRBV12-4
DNA: TGTGCCAGCAGCCCGACAGGGAGGAACGAGCAGTACTTC
CDR3: CASSPTGRNEQYF

J: TRBJ2-5
size: -
D: TRBD1
V: TRBV4-1
DNA: TGCGCCAGCAGCCATGCCGGGACAGGATTATCAACGGAGACCCAGTACTTC
CDR3: CASSHAGTGLSTETQYF

J: TRBJ1-1
size: few
D: TRBD1
V: TRBV6-2/TRBV6-3
DNA: TGTGCCAGCAGTTACGCTCCGGGACAGGGGTACACTGAAGCTTTCTTT
CDR3: CASSYAPGQGYTEAFF

J: TRBJ2-3
size: few
D: -
V: TRBV27
DNA: TGTGCCAGCAGTTCCCTTGGTGGGGGAACCACAGATACGCAGTATTTT
CDR3: CASSSLGGGTTDTQYF

J: TRBJ2-1
size: -
D: TRBD2
V: TRBV7-7
DNA: TGTGCTAGCAGCCCCGGAGCTAGCGGGGAGAAATACAATGAGCAGTTCTTC
CDR3: CASSPGASGEKYNEQFF

J: TRBJ2-7
size: -
D: -
V: TRBV27
DNA: TGTGCCAGCAGATCCGGACAGAGCTCCTACGAGCAGTACTTC
CDR3: CASRSGQSSYEQYF

J: TRBJ1-1
size: -
D: TRBD1
V: TRBV4-1
DNA: TGCGCCAGCAGCCTACAGGGGGCTATGTCTGAAGCTTTCTTT
CDR3: CASSLQGAMSEAFF

J: TRBJ2-7
size: many
D: TRBD1
V: TRBV12-3/TRBV12-4
DNA: TGTGCCAGCAGGAAAGGGACAGAATTTCCCTACGAGCAGTACTTC
CDR3: CASRKGTEFPYEQYF

J: TRBJ2-2
size: few
D: -
V: TRBV19
DNA: TGTGCCAGTAGTATAGGCAGCACCGGGGAGCTGTTTTTT
CDR3: CASSIGSTGELFF

J: TRBJ1-4
size: -
D: TRBD1
V: TRBV7-6
DNA: TGTGCCAGCAGCCAGGGGGGTGTCACTAATGAAAAACTGTTTTTT
CDR3: CASSQGGVTNEKLFF

J: TRBJ2-7
size: few
D: -
V: TRBV29-1
DNA: TGCAGCGTTGAAGACAGGGAGGACTACGAGCAGTACTTC
CDR3: CSVEDREDYEQYF

J: TRBJ1-5
size: few
D: -
V: TRBV5-1
DNA: TGCGCCAGCAGCTTGGCCTCGGGCGGTCAGCCCCAGCATTTT
CDR3: CASSLASGGQPQHF

J: TRBJ2-1
size: -
D: TRBD2
V: TRBV13
DNA: TGTGCCAGCAGCTTTAGACTAGCGGGGGGAGATTACAATGAGCAGTTCTTC
CDR3: CASSFRLAGGDYNEQFF

J: TRBJ2-3
size: few
D: TRBD1
V: TRBV7-2
DNA: TGTGCCAGCAGAACAGGGGGCGCGAACACAGATACGCAGTATTTT
CDR3: CASRTGGANTDTQYF

J: TRBJ2-1
size: -
D: -
V: TRBV9
DNA: TGTGCCAGCAGCATCGACAATGAGCAGTTCTTC
CDR3: CASSIDNEQFF

J: TRBJ1-1
size: few
D: -
V: TRBV9
DNA: TGTGCCAGCAGCGTAGACGTGACCGGGGTGAAGGAAGCTTTCTTT
CDR3: CASSVDVTGVKEAFF

J: TRBJ2-1
size: few
D: TRBD2
V: TRBV5-1
DNA: TGCGCCAGCAGCTTGGGGCGGGAGGGCCTAAGGAATGAGCAGTTCTTC
CDR3: CASSLGREGLRNEQFF

J: TRBJ2-5
size: -
D: -
V: TRBV12-2
DNA: TGTGCAAGTCGCACCACCGAATACCATGACAGGCCGGGGGAGACCCAGTACTTC
CDR3: CASRTTEYHDRPGETQYF

J: TRBJ2-7
size: few
D: TRBD1
V: TRBV15
DNA: TGTGCCACCAGCGGAAACAGGGGGCATCGTGTCGAGCAGTACTTC
CDR3: CATSGNRGHRVEQYF

J: TRBJ1-2
size: -
D: -
V: TRBV29-1
DNA: TGCAGCGCCGTGGGTGATACAGGGTCGCCTCCCTATGGCTACACCTTC
CDR3: CSAVGDTGSPPYGYTF

J: TRBJ2-7
size: -
D: -
V: TRBV5-6
DNA: TGTGCCAGCAGCGCCCCCCGGACGGGCTCCTACGAGCAGTACTTC
CDR3: CASSAPRTGSYEQYF

J: TRBJ2-7
size: many
D: -
V: TRBV5-6
DNA: TGTGCCAGCAGCTTGATAAACAGGGCCTACGAGCAGTACTTC
CDR3: CASSLINRAYEQYF

J: TRBJ2-3
size: many
D: TRBD2
V: TRBV7-9
DNA: TGTGCCAGCAGCTCGCCAGGGACTACATTGCTCAGCACAGATACGCAGTATTTT
CDR3: CASSSPGTTLLSTDTQYF

J: TRBJ2-1
size: few
D: TRBD2
V: TRBV24-1
DNA: TGTGCCACCAGTGATTTAGGTAGCGGGAGCAATGAGCAGTTCTTC
CDR3: CATSDLGSGSNEQFF

J: TRBJ2-3
size: -
D: TRBD2
V: TRBV12-3/TRBV12-4
DNA: TGTGCCAGCAGACCTGGTGCGGGGGTTGGGGATACGCAGTATTTT
CDR3: CASRPGAGVGDTQYF

J: TRBJ2-1
size: few
D: TRBD2
V: TRBV20-1
DNA: TGCAGTGCTAGACACTTAGCGGGTCCCTCCTACAATGAGCAGTTCTTC
CDR3: CSARHLAGPSYNEQFF

J: TRBJ2-7
size: few
D: -
V: TRBV7-2
DNA: TGTGCCAGCAGCCTCCCCTACGAGCAGTACTTC
CDR3: CASSLPYEQYF

J: TRBJ2-7
size: -
D: TRBD1
V: TRBV15
DNA: TGTGCCACCAGCGCGCGTACAGGGGAAGAGCAGTACTTC
CDR3: CATSARTGEEQYF

J: TRBJ2-2
size: many
D: -
V: TRBV29-1
DNA: TGCAGCGTTGTTGCGGCGAACACCGGGGAGCTGTTTTTT
CDR3: CSVVAANTGELFF

J: TRBJ2-7
size: many
D: -
V: TRBV15
DNA: TGTGCCACCAGCATGCCGGGACTCTCCTACGAGCAGTACTTC
CDR3: CATSMPGLSYEQYF

J: TRBJ2-1
size: -
D: -
V: TRBV11-2
DNA: TGTGCCAGCTCCAGAGATTTAAGCTCCTACAATGAGCAGTTCTTC
CDR3: CASSRDLSSYNEQFF